These T cell receptor beta chains were read from a single sample in a study of siplizumab effects on memory and regulatory T cells. Clones were read by immunoSEQ multiplex PCR, and TCRdb kept only the in-frame ones, dropping some. This table has fewer than 120,000 clones, roughly 89% appearing once. Sequencing was performed on CD4+ T cells sorted from blood. The receptors were sampled from a human donor in good health. CDR3s include the opening cysteine and the closing phenylalanine or tryptophan. A D gene is named only where the DNA matches it firmly. Expanded clones get a size class; other rows say once, few or many, or leave the size out.

v_call	clone_size	d_call	j_call	cdr3_aa	cdr3_nt
TRBV19	once	-	TRBJ1-4	CASRFPVGGLEPTNEKLFF	TGTGCCAGTAGGTTCCCTGTTGGGGGCCTGGAACCAACTAATGAAAAACTGTTTTTT
TRBV4-1	-	-	TRBJ2-4	CASSQDHIYKNIQYF	TGCGCCAGCAGCCAAGATCACATATACAAAAACATTCAGTACTTC
TRBV5-4	-	TRBD1	TRBJ1-1	CASSHRTGRTEAFF	TGTGCCAGCAGCCACCGGACAGGGAGGACTGAAGCTTTCTTT
TRBV7-7	-	TRBD1	TRBJ2-5	CASSPLTGGQETQYF	TGTGCTAGCAGCCCTTTGACAGGGGGCCAAGAGACCCAGTACTTC
TRBV7-9	-	TRBD1	TRBJ2-5	CASLAGGAETQYF	TGTGCCAGCTTGGCAGGGGGCGCGGAGACCCAGTACTTC
TRBV27	-	-	TRBJ2-1	CASTLIGRGTGLGDDEQFF	TGTGCCAGCACGCTCATAGGTAGGGGGACGGGCCTTGGTGACGATGAGCAGTTCTTC
TRBV18	-	TRBD2	TRBJ2-1	CASSPTTSRYNEQFF	TGTGCCAGCTCACCTACGACTAGCAGATACAATGAGCAGTTCTTC
TRBV6-5	few	TRBD1	TRBJ1-6	CASTLAGQYNSPLHF	TGTGCCAGCACCTTAGCGGGACAGTATAATTCACCCCTCCACTTT
TRBV6-6	-	TRBD1	TRBJ2-5	CASQNAQQGSQETQYF	TGTGCCAGCCAAAACGCCCAACAGGGGTCTCAAGAGACCCAGTACTTC
TRBV7-9	-	-	TRBJ2-7	CASSLALGPYEQYF	TGTGCCAGCAGCTTAGCCCTGGGTCCGTACGAGCAGTACTTC
TRBV18	-	TRBD1	TRBJ1-2	CASSPGQGDYGYTF	TGTGCCAGCTCACCGGGACAGGGAGACTATGGCTACACCTTC
TRBV2	-	-	TRBJ2-7	CASSRSSLSYEQYF	TGTGCCAGCAGTAGGTCCAGCCTCTCCTACGAGCAGTACTTC
TRBV6-5	-	TRBD2	TRBJ2-7	CASSYLAGQYEQYF	TGTGCCAGCAGTTATCTAGCGGGCCAGTACGAGCAGTACTTC
TRBV9	once	-	TRBJ1-2	CASSPRPGVFGYTF	TGTGCCAGCAGCCCCCGCCCAGGGGTCTTTGGCTACACCTTC
TRBV27	-	-	TRBJ1-2	CASSRTTNYGYTF	TGTGCCAGCAGTCGGACCACTAACTATGGCTACACCTTC
TRBV27	-	TRBD1	TRBJ2-7	CASSLSPVTGRSYEQYF	TGTGCCAGCAGCCTGTCCCCCGTGACAGGGCGGTCCTACGAGCAGTACTTC
TRBV18	-	-	TRBJ2-7	CASSETGEQYF	TGTGCCAGCTCGGAGACGGGAGAGCAGTACTTC
TRBV10-3	-	-	TRBJ1-2	CAIPKIGGPYGYTF	TGTGCCATCCCCAAAATCGGCGGACCCTATGGCTACACCTTC
TRBV9	-	-	TRBJ2-5	CASSVDEGWGTQYF	TGTGCCAGCAGCGTAGATGAAGGCTGGGGGACCCAGTACTTC
TRBV27	once	-	TRBJ1-5	CASSSRGGNQPQHF	TGTGCCAGCAGTTCCCGGGGAGGCAATCAGCCCCAGCATTTT
TRBV7-2	-	TRBD1	TRBJ2-5	CASSLVIGGQGKETQYF	TGTGCCAGCAGCTTAGTAATAGGGGGACAGGGAAAAGAGACCCAGTACTTC
TRBV5-1	-	TRBD2	TRBJ2-1	CASSLAVSSGREHEQFF	TGCGCCAGCAGCTTGGCCGTTTCTAGCGGGAGAGAGCATGAGCAGTTCTTC
TRBV7-3	-	-	TRBJ2-3	CASSFQAAPPTDTQYF	TGTGCCAGCAGCTTTCAAGCGGCGCCTCCCACAGATACGCAGTATTTT
TRBV11-2	-	TRBD2	TRBJ2-5	CASSLNLREGQETQYF	TGTGCCAGCAGCTTAAATCTGCGGGAGGGCCAGGAGACCCAGTACTTC
TRBV2	-	-	TRBJ1-2	CASSEAGQGGGYTF	TGTGCCAGCAGTGAAGCAGGGCAGGGTGGGGGCTACACCTTC
TRBV7-2	-	-	TRBJ2-1	CASSLGLGNEQFF	TGTGCCAGCAGCTTAGGGCTAGGAAATGAGCAGTTCTTC